This TCR beta chain was profiled in a study of T cells expressing NK-cell markers. Overall study findings and caveats: Topping the CD3+CD56-NKG2C+ fraction as well were these clonotypes, in a few donors. In about six donors, dominant NKG2C+ clonotypes were about 1.0-7.5% of CD8+ T cells.

5'RACE template switching built TCR beta cDNA with unique molecular identifiers. Reanalyzing the 5' RACE reads, TCRdb keeps one entry per CDR3 protein, without DNA. This sample's clone table lists 350,000 to 500,000 distinct CDR3 sequences. Note on this clonotype: The target antigen is unknown.

Source material: blood T cells: a sorted CD56 or NKG2C T cell subset, CD4+ or CD8+ T cells, or bulk PBMC T cells (not recorded which). This clonotype was obtained from a woman aged 18 to 75 in good health.

CDR3 in amino acids: CASSLPHTRGEQFF. The V and J genes are TRBV19 and TRBJ2-1; TCRdb outputs TRBD2, but without DNA this stays unchecked. The CDR3 has 14 amino acids. Germline-derived CDR1 and CDR2 are LNHDA and SQIVND (reference sequence).